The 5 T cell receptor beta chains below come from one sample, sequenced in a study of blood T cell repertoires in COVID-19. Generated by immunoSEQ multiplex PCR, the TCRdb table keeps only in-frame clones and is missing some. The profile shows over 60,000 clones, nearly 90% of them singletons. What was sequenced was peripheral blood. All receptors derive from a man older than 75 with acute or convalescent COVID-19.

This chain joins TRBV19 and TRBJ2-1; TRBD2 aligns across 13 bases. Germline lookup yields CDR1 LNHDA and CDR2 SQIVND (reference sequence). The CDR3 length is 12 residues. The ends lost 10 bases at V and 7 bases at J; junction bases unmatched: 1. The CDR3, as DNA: TGTGCCACGGGACTAGCGGGGAATGAGCAGTTCTTC. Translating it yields CATGLAGNEQFF.

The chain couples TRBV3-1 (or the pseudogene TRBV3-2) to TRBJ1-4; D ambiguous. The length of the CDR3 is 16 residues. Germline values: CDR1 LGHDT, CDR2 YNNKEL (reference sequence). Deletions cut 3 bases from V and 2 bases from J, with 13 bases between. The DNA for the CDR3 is TGTGCCAGCAGCCACAGCCCCGGGAGCACTAATGAAAAACTGTTTTTT. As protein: CASSHSPGSTNEKLFF.

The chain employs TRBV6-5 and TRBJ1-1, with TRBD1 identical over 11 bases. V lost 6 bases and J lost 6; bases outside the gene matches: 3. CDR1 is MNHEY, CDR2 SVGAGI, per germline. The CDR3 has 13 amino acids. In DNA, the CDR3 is TGTGCCAGCAGCCGGACAGGGGGCGCTGAAGCTTTCTTT. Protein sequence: CASSRTGGAEAFF.

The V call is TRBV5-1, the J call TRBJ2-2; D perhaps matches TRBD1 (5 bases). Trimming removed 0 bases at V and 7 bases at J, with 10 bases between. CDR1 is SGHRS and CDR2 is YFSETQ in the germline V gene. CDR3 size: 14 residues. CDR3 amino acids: CASSLGQTHGELFF. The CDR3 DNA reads TGCGCCAGCAGCTTGGGACAGACTCACGGGGAGCTGTTTTTT. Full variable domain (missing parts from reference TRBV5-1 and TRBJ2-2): KAGVTQTPRYLIKTRGQQVTLSCSPISGHRSVSWYQQTPGQGLQFLFEYFSETQRNKGNFPGRFSGRQFSNSRSEMNVSTLELGDSALYLCASSLGQTHGELFFGEGSRLTVL.

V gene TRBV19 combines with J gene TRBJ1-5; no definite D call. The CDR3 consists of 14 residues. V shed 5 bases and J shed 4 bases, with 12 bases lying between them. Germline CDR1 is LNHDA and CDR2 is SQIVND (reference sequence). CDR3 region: CASSLGPGNQPQHF. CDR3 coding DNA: TGTGCCAGTAGTCTAGGGCCAGGAAATCAGCCCCAGCATTTT.